The source of this T cell receptor (beta chain) is a study of radiation and T cells in renal cell carcinoma. Study-level findings and limits: Dominant CDR3 motifs were more common in irradiated tumors than controls.

By share, this clone counts as medium-sized. Its antigen is still unknown. As to treatment: treatment-naive control, cytoreductive nephrectomy. Control samples are tumors resected by cytoreductive nephrectomy without prior radiation. This renal cell carcinoma was of the clear cell type. Control tumors came from several females and 11 to 12 males, aged roughly 35 to 85. Germline V gene lookup returns CDR1 LNHDA and CDR2 SQIVND (reference sequence). This CDR3 comprises 15 residues. Losses at the gene ends were 6 bases for V and 5 bases for J; bases not matched to a gene: 6. Some clones are missing from TCRdb's copy, which holds only in-frame ones; the method was immunoSEQ multiplex PCR. This repertoire shows 9,100 or so clones, less than 80% found once; its top ten account for around 21%.

This TCR came from a man aged 55-75 years with renal cell carcinoma. The sample was tumor tissue, taken from a patient whose treatment was nephrectomy without radiotherapy. V gene TRBV19 combines with J gene TRBJ1-6; 8 positions agree with TRBD1. CDR3 region: CASSHGQGHNSPLHF. The CDR3, as DNA: TGTGCCAGTAGCCACGGACAGGGCCATAATTCACCCCTCCACTTT. The variable domain in full, with the rest retrieved from reference TRBV19 and TRBJ1-6, is DGGITQSPKYLFRKEGQNVTLSCEQNLNHDAMYWYRQDPGQGLRLIYYSQIVNDFQKGDIAEGYSVSREKKESFPLTVTSAQKNPTAFYLCASSHGQGHNSPLHFGNGTRLTVT.